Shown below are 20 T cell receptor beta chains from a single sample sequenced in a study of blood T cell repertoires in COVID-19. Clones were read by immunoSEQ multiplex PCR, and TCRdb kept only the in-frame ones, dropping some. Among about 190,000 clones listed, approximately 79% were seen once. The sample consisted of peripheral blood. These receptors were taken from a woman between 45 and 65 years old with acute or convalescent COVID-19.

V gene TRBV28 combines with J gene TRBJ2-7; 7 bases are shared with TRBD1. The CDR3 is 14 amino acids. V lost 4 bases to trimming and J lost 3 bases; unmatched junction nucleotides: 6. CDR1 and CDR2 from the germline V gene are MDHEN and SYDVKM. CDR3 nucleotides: TGTGCCAGCAGTTCGATGACAGGGAGCTACGAGCAGTACTTC. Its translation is CASSSMTGSYEQYF.

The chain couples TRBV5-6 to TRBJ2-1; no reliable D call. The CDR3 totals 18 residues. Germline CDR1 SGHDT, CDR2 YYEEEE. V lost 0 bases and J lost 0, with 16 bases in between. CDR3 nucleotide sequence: TGTGCCAGCAGCTTGGCGTCAGATTCCCGAAGCTCCTACAATGAGCAGTTCTTC. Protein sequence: CASSLASDSRSSYNEQFF.

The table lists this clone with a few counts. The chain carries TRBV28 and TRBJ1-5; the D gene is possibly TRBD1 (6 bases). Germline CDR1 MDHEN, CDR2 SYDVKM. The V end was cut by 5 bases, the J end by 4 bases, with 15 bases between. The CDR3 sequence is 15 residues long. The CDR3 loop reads CASSQAGGPNQPQHF. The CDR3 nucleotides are TGTGCCAGCAGTCAAGCGGGGGGCCCAAATCAGCCCCAGCATTTT.

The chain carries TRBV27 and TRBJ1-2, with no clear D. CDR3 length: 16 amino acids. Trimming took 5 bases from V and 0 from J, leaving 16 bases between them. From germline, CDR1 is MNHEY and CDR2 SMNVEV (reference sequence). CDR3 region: CASSRAMGRTNYGYTF. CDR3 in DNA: TGTGCCAGCAGTCGCGCCATGGGCAGGACTAACTATGGCTACACCTTC.

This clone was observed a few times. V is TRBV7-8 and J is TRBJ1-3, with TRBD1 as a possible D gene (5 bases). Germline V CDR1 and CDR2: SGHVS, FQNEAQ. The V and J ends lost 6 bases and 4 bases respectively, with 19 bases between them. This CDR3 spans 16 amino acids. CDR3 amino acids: CASSPQVGRSGNTIYF. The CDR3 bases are TGTGCCAGCAGTCCTCAAGTGGGGCGATCGGGAAACACCATATATTTT.

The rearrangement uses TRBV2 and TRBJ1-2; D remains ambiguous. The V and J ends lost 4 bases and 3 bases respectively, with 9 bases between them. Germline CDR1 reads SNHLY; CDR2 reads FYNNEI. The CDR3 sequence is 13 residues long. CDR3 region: CASSVGQDYGYTF. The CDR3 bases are TGTGCCAGCAGTGTGGGTCAGGACTATGGCTACACCTTC.

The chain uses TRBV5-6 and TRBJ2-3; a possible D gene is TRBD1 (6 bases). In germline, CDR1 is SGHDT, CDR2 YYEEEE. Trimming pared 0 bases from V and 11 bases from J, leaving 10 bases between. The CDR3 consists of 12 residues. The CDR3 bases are TGTGCCAGCAGCTTGGCCAGGGGTGGGCAGTATTTT. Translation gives CASSLARGGQYF.

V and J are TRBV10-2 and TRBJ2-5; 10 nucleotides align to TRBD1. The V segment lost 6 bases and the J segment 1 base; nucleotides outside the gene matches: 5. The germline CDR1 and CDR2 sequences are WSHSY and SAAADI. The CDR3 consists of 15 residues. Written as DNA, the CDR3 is TGCGCCAGCAGCGATGACAGGGGGCGCCAAGAGACCCAGTACTTC. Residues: CASSDDRGRQETQYF.

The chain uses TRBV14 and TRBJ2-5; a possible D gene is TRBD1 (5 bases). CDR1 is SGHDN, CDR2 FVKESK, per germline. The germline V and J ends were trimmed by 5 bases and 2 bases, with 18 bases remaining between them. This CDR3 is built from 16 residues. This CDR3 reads CASSYPSFTGQETQYF. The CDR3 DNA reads TGTGCCAGCAGCTATCCCTCCTTCACAGGACAAGAGACCCAGTACTTC.

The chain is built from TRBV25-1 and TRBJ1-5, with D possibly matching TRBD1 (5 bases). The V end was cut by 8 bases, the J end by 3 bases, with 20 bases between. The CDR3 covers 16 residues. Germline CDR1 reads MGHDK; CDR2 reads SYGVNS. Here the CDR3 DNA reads TGTGCCAGCTCTGAGGGGTTACGGGGGGACAATCAGCCCCAGCATTTT. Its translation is CASSEGLRGDNQPQHF.

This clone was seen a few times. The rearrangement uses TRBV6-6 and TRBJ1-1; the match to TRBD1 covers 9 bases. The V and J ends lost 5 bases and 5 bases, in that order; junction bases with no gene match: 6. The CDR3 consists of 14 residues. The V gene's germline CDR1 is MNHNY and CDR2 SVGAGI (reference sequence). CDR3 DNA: TGTGCCAGCAGTCCCGACAGGGGGATAACTGAAGCTTTCTTT. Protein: CASSPDRGITEAFF.

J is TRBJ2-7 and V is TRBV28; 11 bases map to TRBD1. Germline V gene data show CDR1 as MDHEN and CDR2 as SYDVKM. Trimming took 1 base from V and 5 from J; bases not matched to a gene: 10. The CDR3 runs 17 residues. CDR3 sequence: CASSLSSGTGGLHEQYF. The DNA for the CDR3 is TGTGCCAGCAGTTTATCTTCCGGGACAGGGGGTCTGCACGAGCAGTACTTC.

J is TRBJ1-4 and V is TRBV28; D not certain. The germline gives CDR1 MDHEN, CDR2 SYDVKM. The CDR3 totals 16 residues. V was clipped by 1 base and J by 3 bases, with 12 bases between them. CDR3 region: CASSLSGSGPNEKLFF. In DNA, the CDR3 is TGTGCCAGCAGTTTATCCGGCAGCGGGCCTAATGAAAAACTGTTTTTT. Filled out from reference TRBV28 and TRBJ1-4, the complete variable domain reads DVKVTQSSRYLVKRTGEKVFLECVQDMDHENMFWYRQDPGLGLRLIYFSYDVKMKEKGDIPEGYSVSREKKERFSLILESASTNQTSMYLCASSLSGSGPNEKLFFGSGTQLSVL.

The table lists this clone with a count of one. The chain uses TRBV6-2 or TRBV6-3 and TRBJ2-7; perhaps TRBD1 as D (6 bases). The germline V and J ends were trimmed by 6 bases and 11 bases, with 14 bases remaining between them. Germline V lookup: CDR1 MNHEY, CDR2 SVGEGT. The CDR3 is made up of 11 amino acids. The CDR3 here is CASSLGGMEYF. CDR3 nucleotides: TGTGCCAGCAGCTTAGGGGGTATGGAGTACTTC.

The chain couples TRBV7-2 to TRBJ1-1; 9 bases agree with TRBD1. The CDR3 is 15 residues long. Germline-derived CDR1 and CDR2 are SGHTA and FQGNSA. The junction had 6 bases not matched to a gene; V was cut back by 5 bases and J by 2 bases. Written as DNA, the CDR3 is TGTGCCAGCAGCGTACTGGGACAGGGAAACACTGAAGCTTTCTTT. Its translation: CASSVLGQGNTEAFF.

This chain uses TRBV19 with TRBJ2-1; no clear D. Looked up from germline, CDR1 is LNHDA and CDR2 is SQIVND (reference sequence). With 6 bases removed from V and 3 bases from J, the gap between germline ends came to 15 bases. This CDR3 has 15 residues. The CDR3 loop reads CASSPLASSYNEQFF. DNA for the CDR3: TGTGCCAGTAGCCCCCTCGCTAGTAGCTACAATGAGCAGTTCTTC.

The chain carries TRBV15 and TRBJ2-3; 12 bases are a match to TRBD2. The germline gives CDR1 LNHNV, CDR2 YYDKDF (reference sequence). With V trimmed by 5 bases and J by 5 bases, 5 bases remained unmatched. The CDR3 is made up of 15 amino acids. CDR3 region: CATSPGLAGLDTQYF. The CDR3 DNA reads TGTGCCACCAGCCCCGGACTAGCGGGATTAGATACGCAGTATTTT.

The CDR3 sequence: CASSLTGSEQYF. The CDR3 DNA reads as TGCGCCAGCAGCTTGACGGGGAGCGAGCAGTACTTC. The V and J genes are TRBV5-1 and TRBJ2-7, with D maybe TRBD2 (5 bases). Trimming took 1 base from V and 6 from J, leaving 8 bases between them. Looked up from germline, CDR1 is SGHRS and CDR2 is YFSETQ. The CDR3 covers 12 residues.

CDR3 in amino acids: CAWVQGARGTEAFF. DNA for the CDR3: TGTGCCTGGGTCCAGGGGGCGCGCGGCACTGAAGCTTTCTTT. This chain joins TRBV30 and TRBJ1-1, with 8 positions matching TRBD1. Germline CDR1 is GTSNPN and CDR2 is SVGIG (reference sequence). The CDR3 has 14 amino acids. Unmatched junction bases numbered 9, after V lost 5 bases and J lost 4 bases.

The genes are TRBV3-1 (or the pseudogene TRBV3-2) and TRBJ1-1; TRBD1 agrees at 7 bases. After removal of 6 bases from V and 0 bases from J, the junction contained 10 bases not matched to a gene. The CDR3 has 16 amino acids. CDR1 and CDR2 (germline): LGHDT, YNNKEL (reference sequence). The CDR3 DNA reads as TGTGCCAGCAGGCCCCGGGACAGCCCTATGAACACTGAAGCTTTCTTT. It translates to CASRPRDSPMNTEAFF.